The 22 T cell receptor beta chains presented below share a single source sample, sequenced in a study of OX40 agonist ivuxolimab in advanced cancers. Only in-frame clones appear in the TCRdb table, and some are missing; sequencing was by immunoSEQ multiplex PCR. This repertoire shows about 110,000 clones, approximately 90% found once; its top ten account for 0.66%. Specimen: CD4+ or CD8+ T cells sorted from blood, collected in a trial of the OX40 agonist ivuxolimab. The origin of the receptors is an adult with an advanced solid tumor such as melanoma, head and neck, liver or kidney cancer.

This chain uses TRBV19 with TRBJ2-2, with D perhaps TRBD2 (5 bases). The CDR3 covers 15 residues. The V gene lost 5 bases and the J gene lost 7 bases, with 17 bases spanning the gap. Per the germline V gene, CDR1 is LNHDA and CDR2 is SQIVND (reference sequence). The CDR3 coding sequence is TGTGCCAGTAGTGGAAGGCCGTCGGGGTTCGGGGAGCTGTTTTTT. Its protein product is CASSGRPSGFGELFF.

This clone was seen once. The chain links TRBV7-2 to TRBJ2-7, with D hard to call. V gave up 6 bases and J gave up 0 bases, with 3 bases separating them. Germline V gene lookup returns CDR1 SGHTA and CDR2 FQGNSA. The CDR3 is 11 amino acids. CDR3 sequence reads: CASSFSYEQYF. CDR3 in DNA: TGTGCCAGCAGTTTCTCCTACGAGCAGTACTTC.

This clone was picked up one time. The V call is TRBV11-1, the J call TRBJ1-6; D is possibly TRBD1 (6 bases). The CDR3 is 16 amino acids. Germline V gene lookup returns CDR1 SGHAT and CDR2 FQDESV (reference sequence). With 2 bases removed from V and 10 bases from J, the gap between germline ends came to 18 bases. CDR3 protein: CASSLSLGQGNSPLHF. DNA for the CDR3: TGTGCCAGCAGCTTAAGCCTTGGTCAGGGGAACTCACCCCTCCACTTT.

The chain links TRBV2 to TRBJ2-7; D is ambiguous. Germline V gene data show CDR1 as SNHLY and CDR2 as FYNNEI. The CDR3 is 15 residues long. Trimming shortened V by 3 bases and J by 6 bases, and 18 bases separated the two germline ends. The CDR3 sequence: CASSDPQGPRIEQYF. The CDR3 DNA reads as TGTGCCAGCAGTGACCCACAAGGACCCCGAATCGAGCAGTACTTC.

The rearrangement joins TRBV6-4 to TRBJ2-3; D uncertain. The V gene lost 6 bases and the J gene lost 5 bases, with 15 bases spanning the gap. CDR1 and CDR2 (germline): MRHNA, SNTAGT. This CDR3 comprises 14 residues. CDR3 region: CASSLTDNEDTQYF. For the CDR3, the DNA is TGTGCCAGCAGCTTGACGGATAATGAAGATACGCAGTATTTT.

The chain is built from TRBV6-5 and TRBJ2-2; D is unresolved. Germline V lookup: CDR1 MNHEY, CDR2 SVGAGI. The CDR3 contains 14 residues. Trimming pared 0 bases from V and 6 bases from J, leaving 8 bases between. As DNA, the CDR3 is TGTGCCAGCAGTTACTCACTCGCGGCCGGGGAGCTGTTTTTT. Its translation is CASSYSLAAGELFF.

This clone was recorded once. The V and J genes are TRBV9 and TRBJ2-2; 8 nucleotides line up with TRBD2. The CDR3 loop spans 15 amino acids. Germline V CDR1 and CDR2: SGDLS, YYNGEE. V was clipped by 1 base and J by 7 bases; unmatched bases: 6. The CDR3 bases are TGTGCCAGCAGCGTACTTAGCGGGAACCTCGGGGAGCTGTTTTTT. Translated: CASSVLSGNLGELFF.

This chain connects TRBV11-3 to TRBJ1-2; tentatively, D is TRBD1 (5 bases). The ends were cut back, 3 bases at V and 11 bases at J, with 16 bases in the middle. CDR1 is SGHNT and CDR2 is YENEEA in the germline V gene. This CDR3 has 13 residues. CDR3 DNA sequence: TGTGCCAGCAGCTTTGTTCCGGGCGGGGGTTACACCTTC. Translation: CASSFVPGGGYTF.

This clone was observed a few times. The gene calls are TRBV29-1 and TRBJ2-7; D possibly corresponds to TRBD2 (5 bases). Trimming stripped 0 bases from V and 2 bases from J, with 5 bases between. Per germline, CDR1 SQVTM and CDR2 ANQGSEA. CDR3 length: 12 residues. The DNA for the CDR3 is TGCAGCGTTGAAGACGGGGCCTACGAGCAGTACTTC. It encodes CSVEDGAYEQYF.

The J gene is TRBJ2-5, the V gene TRBV30; D ambiguous. CDR1 and CDR2 (germline): GTSNPN, SVGIG (reference sequence). This CDR3 contains 10 residues. V shed 2 bases and J shed 5 bases, with 3 bases lying between them. Here the CDR3 DNA reads TGTGCCTGGAGTACGGAGACCCAGTACTTC. Encoded protein: CAWSTETQYF.

This chain links TRBV20-1 with TRBJ1-2; D might be TRBD1 (5 bases). V dropped 6 bases and J dropped 7 bases, with 12 bases sitting between them. This CDR3 has 11 amino acids. The germline CDR1 and CDR2 sequences are DFQATT and SNEGSKA (reference sequence). CDR3 coding DNA: TGCAGTGCCCTTTTCCAGGGTGGCTACACCTTC. Protein sequence: CSALFQGGYTF.

The chain combines TRBV9 with TRBJ2-3; unclear D gene. CDR1 is SGDLS and CDR2 is YYNGEE in the germline V gene. The V gene lost 0 bases and the J gene lost 4 bases, with 15 bases spanning the gap. This CDR3 spans 16 amino acids. The CDR3 loop is CASSVGTQSVPDTQYF. The CDR3 region has the DNA TGTGCCAGCAGCGTAGGGACCCAGTCGGTCCCAGATACGCAGTATTTT.

V and J are TRBV5-5 and TRBJ1-5, with no clear D. CDR1 and CDR2 from the germline V gene are SGHKS and YYEKEE (reference sequence). This CDR3 is 16 amino acids long. Deletions cut 0 bases from V and 2 bases from J, with 12 bases between. In DNA form, the CDR3 reads TGTGCCAGCAGCTTGGGGGTCTTGAATGGCAATCAGCCCCAGCATTTT. Translating gives CASSLGVLNGNQPQHF. Full variable domain (outside the CDR3, taken from reference TRBV5-5 and TRBJ1-5): DAGVTQSPTHLIKTRGQQVTLRCSPISGHKSVSWYQQVLGQGPQFIFQYYEKEERGRGNFPDRFSARQFPNYSSELNVNALLLGDSALYLCASSLGVLNGNQPQHFGDGTRLSIL.

V gene TRBV7-3 combines with J gene TRBJ1-3; D gene unclear. The V and J ends lost 5 bases and 3 bases respectively, with 8 bases between them. The CDR3 is 13 residues long. Germline CDR1 SGHTA, CDR2 FQGTGA. The CDR3 spells CASSPRLGNTIYF. DNA for the CDR3: TGTGCCAGCAGCCCCCGTCTTGGAAACACCATATATTTT.

This rearrangement joins TRBV7-9 to TRBJ2-5, with unresolved D. Germline V lookup: CDR1 SEHNR, CDR2 FQNEAQ (reference sequence). V shed 2 bases and J shed 4 bases, with 5 bases lying between them. The CDR3 is made up of 12 amino acids. CDR3: CASSLFSETQYF. In nucleotides, the CDR3 is TGTGCCAGCAGCTTATTTTCAGAGACCCAGTACTTC.

This chain joins TRBV6-5 and TRBJ2-1; 9 nucleotides line up with TRBD1. The CDR3 length is 14 residues. The ends lost 5 bases at V and 13 bases at J; junction bases unmatched: 12. Germline V gives CDR1 MNHEY, CDR2 SVGAGI. The CDR3 coding sequence is TGTGCCAGCAGTATACGGACAGGGGAGTTTCTCCAGTTCTTC. It yields the protein CASSIRTGEFLQFF.

V gene TRBV7-8 combines with J gene TRBJ1-1; D ambiguous. This CDR3 is built from 14 residues. The germline V and J ends were trimmed by 1 base and 1 base, with 7 bases remaining between them. The germline V gene has CDR1 SGHVS and CDR2 FQNEAQ. Written as DNA, the CDR3 is TGTGCCAGCAGCTTAGTTTTCGGGAACACTGAAGCTTTCTTT. Encoded protein: CASSLVFGNTEAFF.

V usage is TRBV9 and J usage is TRBJ1-3, with D unresolved. Germline CDR1 and CDR2: SGDLS and YYNGEE. Trimming took off 3 bases at V and 0 bases at J, with 13 bases between the two ends. This CDR3 contains 16 residues. CDR3 residues: CASSAWEVISGNTIYF. CDR3 bases: TGTGCCAGCAGCGCGTGGGAGGTAATCTCTGGAAACACCATATATTTT.

The rearrangement links TRBV19 to TRBJ2-5, with 7 positions matching TRBD2. The CDR3 has 15 residues. Germline V gene sequence: CDR1 LNHDA, CDR2 SQIVND (reference sequence). With V trimmed by 0 bases and J by 2 bases, 3 bases remained unmatched. The CDR3 region is CASSIEASGQETQYF. In DNA, the CDR3 is TGTGCCAGTAGTATAGAGGCTAGCGGACAAGAGACCCAGTACTTC.

V is TRBV7-3 and J is TRBJ1-1; D is uncertain. CDR1 is SGHTA, CDR2 FQGTGA, per germline. The V and J ends lost 6 bases and 2 bases respectively, with 10 bases between them. The CDR3 is made up of 13 amino acids. CDR3 amino acids: CASSRAANTEAFF. The DNA for the CDR3 is TGTGCCAGCAGTAGGGCAGCCAACACTGAAGCTTTCTTT.

The chain has TRBV9 and TRBJ2-3, with TRBD2 matching over 11 bases. CDR3 length: 17 residues. Unmatched junction bases numbered 4, after V lost 0 bases and J lost 1 base. The V gene's germline CDR1 is SGDLS and CDR2 YYNGEE. The CDR3 loop reads CASSVGHSGGGTDTQYF. DNA of the CDR3: TGTGCCAGCAGCGTAGGCCATAGCGGGGGGGGCACAGATACGCAGTATTTT.

This rearrangement joins TRBV9 to TRBJ1-4; unclear D gene. The CDR3 is 15 amino acids. V lost 0 bases and J 0 bases, leaving 6 bases between the germline ends. Germline-derived CDR1 and CDR2 are SGDLS and YYNGEE. In nucleotides, the CDR3 is TGTGCCAGCAGCGTAGGGACGGCAACTAATGAAAAACTGTTTTTT. This translates into CASSVGTATNEKLFF.